This T cell receptor (beta chain) was retrieved from a study of shared clonotypes between healthy human individuals. Study at large: Researchers assigned three CD4 naive, three CD4 memory, two CD8 naive and one CD8 memory plate to each donor.

In the source study's methods: Junction-only immunoSEQ data arrived without quality scores, meaning filtering differed. TCRdb's table, derived via immunoSEQ multiplex PCR, lists solely in-frame clones and lacks some. V, J and clone size reflect that table, while D and trimming were determined from the DNA. Among around 2.1 million clones listed, roughly 91% were seen once. Naive-designated CD8 cells lacked CD45RO, were positively enriched for CCR7, and omitted terminally differentiated effector memory CD45RA+ cells. V lost 7 bases and J lost 5, with 15 bases in between. The CDR3 totals 14 residues. Germline assignment: CDR1 MNHNY and CDR2 SVGAGI (reference sequence). As to this clone: Its antigen is currently unknown.

Points from the study as a whole: In the sorted subsets, rarefaction showed sequencing was incomplete despite large depth.

This TCR derives from a man younger than 35 in good health. Some clones in this sample may be carry-over from other donors' samples. The rearrangement links TRBV6-6 to TRBJ2-1; the D is unclear. Material: naive CD8+ T cells from PBMCs. This CDR3 is CASNYPDTHNEQFF. The DNA for the CDR3 is TGTGCCAGCAACTACCCGGATACTCACAATGAGCAGTTCTTC.